This passage covers 5 T cell receptor beta chains from one sample sequenced in a study of blood T cell repertoires in COVID-19. Method: immunoSEQ multiplex PCR; TCRdb's copy keeps in-frame clones and lacks some. The sample shows 150,000 to 200,000 clones, around 81% of them seen only once. The sample was PBMCs or T cells enriched from blood (not recorded which). All receptors come from a man in his forties who had recovered from COVID-19.

The chain recombines TRBV20-1 with TRBJ1-1, with no clear D. CDR3 length equals 12 residues. Germline V gene data show CDR1 as DFQATT and CDR2 as SNEGSKA (reference sequence). V gave up 3 bases and J gave up 1 base, with 6 bases separating them. The CDR3: CSASKQNTEAFF. CDR3 DNA sequence: TGCAGTGCTAGTAAGCAGAACACTGAAGCTTTCTTT.

This chain joins TRBV19 and TRBJ1-1; unclear D gene. The CDR3 length is 14 residues. Trimming took off 1 base at V and 5 bases at J, with 11 bases between the two ends. CDR1 is LNHDA, CDR2 SQIVND, per germline (reference sequence). CDR3 sequence reads: CASSIVGVQTEAFF. In DNA form, the CDR3 reads TGTGCCAGTAGTATAGTCGGGGTTCAAACTGAAGCTTTCTTT.

The J gene is TRBJ2-1, the V gene TRBV7-9; 7 bases fit TRBD1. The V gene's germline CDR1 is SEHNR and CDR2 FQNEAQ (reference sequence). The CDR3 extends over 16 amino acids. After removal of 5 bases from V and 1 base from J, the junction contained 8 bases not matched to a gene. The CDR3 protein is CASSKATGLSYNEQFF. The CDR3 region has the DNA TGTGCCAGCAGCAAGGCGACAGGGTTATCCTACAATGAGCAGTTCTTC.

This clone was counted only a few times. This rearrangement joins TRBV27 to TRBJ2-1; 15 nucleotides line up with TRBD2. Germline lookup yields CDR1 MNHEY and CDR2 SMNVEV (reference sequence). The length of the CDR3 is 19 residues. After removal of 6 bases from V and 2 bases from J, the junction contained 11 bases not matched to a gene. CDR3 region: CASRNRGLAGGIPYNEQFF. CDR3 nucleotides: TGTGCCAGCAGAAACCGGGGACTAGCGGGGGGCATTCCCTACAATGAGCAGTTCTTC.

The chain links TRBV9 to TRBJ2-7; 10 bases align to TRBD2. V gave up 2 bases and J gave up 2 bases; unmatched junction bases: 10. This CDR3 spans 17 amino acids. CDR1 is SGDLS and CDR2 is YYNGEE in the germline V gene. Written as DNA, the CDR3 is TGTGCCAGCAGCGTTGGAGCGGGGGGGTATATCCCCTACGAGCAGTACTTC. Its translation: CASSVGAGGYIPYEQYF.